This T cell receptor beta chain was sequenced in a study of OX40 agonist ivuxolimab in advanced cancers. About the research overall: Ivuxolimab is an agonistic anti-OX40 (CD134) antibody, and patients were treated with it.

Sequencing was performed with immunoSEQ multiplex PCR; in TCRdb, only in-frame clones are kept and a portion is missing. The sample lists some 64,000 clones, 80% to 95% occurring once. This CDR3 is 14 amino acids long. Trimming took 2 bases from V and 5 from J; bases not matched to a gene: 4. Germline V CDR1 and CDR2: MNHEY, SVGAGI. The rearrangement links TRBV6-5 to TRBJ1-1; 8 bases fit TRBD1. The TCR originated in an adult with an advanced solid tumor such as melanoma, head and neck, liver or kidney cancer. Source: CD4+ or CD8+ T cells sorted from blood, taken in a trial of the OX40 agonist ivuxolimab. The CDR3 region is CASSYGGQGTEAFF. The CDR3 DNA reads TGTGCCAGCAGTTACGGCGGACAGGGAACTGAAGCTTTCTTT.